This TCR beta chain is from a study of CD4 T cells in relation to SARS-CoV-2 and coronaviruses. This clone was detected only once. Unexposed donor CD4+ T cells date from 2011-2018, before the COVID-19 pandemic. The germline gives CDR1 SGDLS, CDR2 YYNGEE. Trimming took 3 bases from V and 1 from J, leaving 6 bases between them. This CDR3 has 13 residues. Repertoires were generated with immunoSEQ multiplex PCR, while TCRdb's copy carries only in-frame clones and drops some. The data show about 68,000 clones, approximately 93% seen once. This clonotype originated in a human donor in good health. The sample taken for sequencing was naive CD4+ T cells from PBMCs. Subset indicated: naive CD4+ T cells isolated by negative enrichment. The V call is TRBV9, the J call TRBJ2-3; D ambiguous. The CDR3: CASSAQGTDTQYF. CDR3 sequence (DNA): TGTGCCAGCAGCGCGCAGGGCACAGATACGCAGTATTTT. Full variable domain (remainder filled in from reference TRBV9 and TRBJ2-3): DSGVTQTPKHLITATGQRVTLRCSPRSGDLSVYWYQQSLDQGLQFLIQYYNGEERAKGNILERFSAQQFPDLHSELNLSSLELGDSALYFCASSAQGTDTQYFGPGTRLTVL.